These 11 T cell receptor beta chains originate from one sample sequenced in a study of early stage breast cancer tumors. This table comes from immunoSEQ multiplex PCR, and its TCRdb copy is limited to in-frame clones, with some not included. The sample shows some 48,000 clones, roughly 80% of them seen only once. Sample: blood. These receptors originate from a person aged 45-65 years with breast cancer.

The chain is built from TRBV29-1 and TRBJ2-1; D is ambiguous. V gave up 3 bases and J gave up 8 bases, with 8 bases separating them. Germline CDR1 SQVTM, CDR2 ANQGSEA. This CDR3 has 11 amino acids. In DNA form, the CDR3 reads TGCAGCGTTGATAGTGGGGATGAGCAGTTCTTC. It is translated as CSVDSGDEQFF.

The chain is built from TRBV13 and TRBJ2-5; tentative D call: TRBD1 (5 bases). Germline values: CDR1 PRHDT, CDR2 FYEKMQ (reference sequence). V shed 6 bases and J shed 2 bases, with 16 bases lying between them. The CDR3 contains 15 residues. The CDR3 is CASSLTRQSQETQYF. Here the CDR3 DNA reads TGTGCCAGCAGTTTGACGAGACAGAGTCAAGAGACCCAGTACTTC.

This chain links TRBV7-2 with TRBJ2-5; 11 nucleotides line up with TRBD1. The CDR3 is 17 residues long. Germline CDR1 reads SGHTA; CDR2 reads FQGNSA. The J segment lost 4 bases and the V segment lost 1 base, leaving 8 bases of the junction unmatched. CDR3 region: CASSLVGQGGPGETQYF. CDR3 nucleotides: TGTGCCAGCAGCTTAGTGGGACAGGGGGGCCCGGGAGAGACCCAGTACTTC. Full variable domain (rest looked up from reference TRBV7-2 and TRBJ2-5): GAGVSQSPSNKVTEKGKDVELRCDPISGHTALYWYRQSLGQGLEFLIYFQGNSAPDKSGLPSDRFSAERTGGSVSTLTIQRTQQEDSAVYLCASSLVGQGGPGETQYFGPGTRLLVL.

This chain connects TRBV9 to TRBJ1-2; tentative D call: TRBD1 (5 bases). The CDR3 spans 15 residues. Trimming left V 1 base short and J 4 bases short, with 14 bases between. The germline CDR1 and CDR2 sequences are SGDLS and YYNGEE. This CDR3 reads CASSVSAGLSYGYTF. DNA for the CDR3: TGTGCCAGCAGCGTATCGGCAGGGCTGAGCTATGGCTACACCTTC.

This chain joins TRBV7-9 and TRBJ2-2; D gene uncertain. V shed 5 bases and J shed 1 base, with 14 bases lying between them. The germline V gene has CDR1 SEHNR and CDR2 FQNEAQ (reference sequence). The CDR3 length is 16 residues. DNA of the CDR3: TGTGCCAGCAGCCCCCCCGGAGTACTGAACACCGGGGAGCTGTTTTTT. As protein: CASSPPGVLNTGELFF.

This chain links TRBV29-1 with TRBJ2-1, with 9 nucleotides matching TRBD1. Trimming took 7 bases from V and 2 from J; bases not matched to a gene: 9. Germline values: CDR1 SQVTM, CDR2 ANQGSEA. This CDR3 region has 15 residues. The CDR3 DNA reads as TGCAGCGCCGCGCCGGACAGGGGCACCTACAATGAGCAGTTCTTC. It specifies CSAAPDRGTYNEQFF.

This clone appeared once. The chain couples TRBV2 to TRBJ1-1; D not certain. V lost 7 bases to trimming and J lost 2 bases, with 17 bases between them. Germline-derived CDR1 and CDR2 are SNHLY and FYNNEI. The CDR3 has 15 amino acids. This CDR3 is CASTQLGWANTEAFF. CDR3 sequence (DNA): TGTGCCAGCACCCAACTAGGGTGGGCCAACACTGAAGCTTTCTTT.

This sequence joins TRBV11-3 and TRBJ2-3; 7 bases line up with TRBD2. This CDR3 has 15 residues. Germline V gene sequence: CDR1 SGHNT, CDR2 YENEEA. The V segment lost 3 bases and the J segment 3 bases; nucleotides outside the gene matches: 6. The CDR3 nucleotides read TGTGCCAGCAGCTTGGGGCGGGGGAATACAGATACGCAGTATTTT. It translates to CASSLGRGNTDTQYF.

To note about this clone: One end of the junction fails to match germline, which may point to a read error. The chain couples TRBV7-7 to TRBJ1-3, with D maybe TRBD1 (5 bases). From germline, CDR1 is SSHAT and CDR2 FNYEAQ (reference sequence). This CDR3 comprises 14 residues. The CDR3 nucleotides are TGTGCTAGCAGCTTGGGGACGCCTGGAAACACCATATATTTT. It translates to CASSLGTPGNTIYF.

This chain connects TRBV7-6 to TRBJ2-7, with a weak D call TRBD1 (7 bases). The CDR3 runs to 14 residues. From germline, CDR1 is SGHVS and CDR2 FNYEAQ. Trimming stripped 5 bases from V and 2 bases from J, with 13 bases between. CDR3 sequence: CASSGDREAYEQYF. The CDR3 DNA reads TGTGCCAGCAGCGGAGACAGGGAGGCCTACGAGCAGTACTTC.

The chain joins TRBV18 to TRBJ1-1; 9 nucleotides align to TRBD1. Germline V gives CDR1 KGHSH, CDR2 LQKENI. The CDR3 extends over 17 amino acids. V lost 3 bases to trimming and J lost 4 bases; unmatched junction nucleotides: 12. The CDR3 loop reads CASSPRTGTGKGTEAFF. The CDR3 coding sequence is TGTGCCAGCTCACCTCGGACCGGGACAGGGAAGGGCACTGAAGCTTTCTTT.